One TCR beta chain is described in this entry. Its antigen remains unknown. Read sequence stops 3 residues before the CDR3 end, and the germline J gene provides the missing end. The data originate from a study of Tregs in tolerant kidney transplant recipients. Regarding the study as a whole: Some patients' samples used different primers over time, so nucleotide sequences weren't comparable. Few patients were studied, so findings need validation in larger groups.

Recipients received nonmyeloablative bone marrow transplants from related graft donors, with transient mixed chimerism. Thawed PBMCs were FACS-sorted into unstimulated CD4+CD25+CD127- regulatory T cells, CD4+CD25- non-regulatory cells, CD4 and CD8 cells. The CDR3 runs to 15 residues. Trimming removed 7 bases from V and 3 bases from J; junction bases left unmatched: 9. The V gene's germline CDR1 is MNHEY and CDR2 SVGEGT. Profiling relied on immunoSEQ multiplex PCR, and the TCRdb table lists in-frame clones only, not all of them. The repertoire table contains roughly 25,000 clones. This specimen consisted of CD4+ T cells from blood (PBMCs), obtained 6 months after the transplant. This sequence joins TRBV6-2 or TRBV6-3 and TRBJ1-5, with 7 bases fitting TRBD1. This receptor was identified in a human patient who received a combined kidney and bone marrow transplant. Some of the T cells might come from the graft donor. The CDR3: CASTRGQVLNQPQHF. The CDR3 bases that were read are TGTGCCAGCACTCGAGGACAGGTGCTCAATCAGCCC.